Reported below is one TCR beta chain. Its antigen is undetermined. The data are from a study of cytomegalovirus exposure and HLA in healthy donors. Regarding the study as a whole: TCR beta sequences reportedly predicted most subjects' HLA-A and HLA-B alleles accurately.

It was with 60 Vbeta and 13 Jbeta primers that the PCR ran. Original processing notes: Among the unique TCR beta chains that a later analysis counted, about 84 million in all, 10 million to 13 million were shared. The repertoire was sequenced with immunoSEQ multiplex PCR; TCRdb's copy has only in-frame clones and lacks some. The V and J calls and clone size were taken over from that table, and D and trimming were inferred from the DNA. The data hold 95,000 to 150,000 clones, with roughly 76% observed a single time. Germline V gene lookup returns CDR1 SGHVS and CDR2 FQNEAQ. This CDR3 comprises 13 residues.

Sequenced sample: PBMCs. V usage is TRBV7-8 and J usage is TRBJ2-5; 12 bases align to TRBD1. The DNA end lines up better with TRBJ2-7; the J call may be wrong. The source of this sequence is a man younger than 45 in good health and CMV-seronegative. The DNA for the CDR3 is TGTGCCAGCGCCGGGACAGGGGGCTCCGAGCAGTACTTC. Its protein product is CASAGTGGSEQYF.